This T cell receptor beta chain appears in the sequencing data of a study of early T cells in non-severe SARS-CoV-2 infection. Background on the study: Sequenced material consisted of bulk RNA (from unsorted whole blood), and chains were unpaired.

This clonotype turned up a few times. Attachment of unique molecular identifiers to individual cDNA molecules was performed. TCRdb reprocessed the 5' RACE reads via MiXCR and lists one record per CDR3 protein. The data hold 60,000 to 90,000 distinct CDR3 sequences, with around 8.7% observed a single time. The germline gives CDR1 MNHNY, CDR2 SVGAGI (reference sequence). Germline trimming cut 0 bases from V and 5 bases from J; bases unmatched to any gene: 4. The CDR3 loop spans 15 amino acids. The J gene is TRBJ2-1, the V gene TRBV6-6; 7 positions match TRBD2. The sequence was collected from an adult who was a healthcare worker with PCR-confirmed SARS-CoV-2 infection or an uninfected control (not recorded which). Sequenced: whole blood. The CDR3 loop reads CASSYSAGTNNEQFF. DNA of the CDR3: TGTGCCAGCAGTTACTCAGCGGGGACGAACAATGAGCAGTTCTTC.